This T cell receptor (beta chain) emerged from a study of vaccination effects on CD4 cells after COVID-19. Looking at the study overall: A couple of convalescent patients gave samples 16 days and one week before vaccination. Study findings and constraints: Few convalescent patients, and no early post-infection timepoints, were available to the study. In convalescents, post-vaccine spike-reactive clones were mainly new clones induced by vaccination.

The repertoire was sequenced with immunoSEQ multiplex PCR; TCRdb's copy has only in-frame clones and lacks some. Counted here are roughly 30,000 clones, 72% occurring once; the ten biggest clones make up more than 25%. Under the ViraFEST assay, PBMC were stimulated with viral peptide pools so that antigen-specific CD4+ T cells expanded. Sequencing was performed afterwards. At the end of approximately 10 days of culture, CD4+ T cells were isolated. The infection with SARS-CoV-2 (confirmed by PCR) occurred in this person between March and December 2020. Supplemented with around 9.3 IU/ml IL-2 and approximately 9.7 ug/ml peptides, some 2 million PBMC per well were kept in culture. CDR3 length equals 13 residues. V lost 6 bases, J lost 4 bases, and 13 bases lay in between. Germline loops: CDR1 SGHAT, CDR2 FQNNGV. This clone was counted a single time. Its target is not known.

The TCR comes from a human donor who had a prior SARS-CoV-2 infection. The sequenced sample was CD4+ T cells from PBMCs cultured with a peptide pool, obtained before COVID-19 vaccination. The genes are TRBV11-2 and TRBJ2-7; D ambiguous. This CDR3 is CASRPVRRYEQYF. The CDR3, as DNA: TGTGCCAGCAGGCCGGTTCGAAGGTACGAGCAGTACTTC.